Below, 30 T cell receptor beta chains from the same sample are listed, as sequenced in a study of human T cells and chemical hapten exposure. TCRdb re-analysed the RACE reads in MiXCR, keeping a single row per CDR3 protein. The table includes about 190,000 distinct CDR3 sequences, 24% detected once. Time point defined: patch test 3, about 24 weeks after DPC sensitization. Treatment meaning: therapeutic diphenylcyclopropenone sensitization with weekly scalp DPC. This material consisted of whole blood, taken in connection with sensitization to the hapten diphenylcyclopropenone (DPC). Receptor source: a woman in her thirties or forties with alopecia areata. Some clones in this sample may be carry-over from other donors' samples.

This clonotype has more than one count but fewer than ten. The V gene is TRBV20-1, the J gene TRBJ2-1; D may be TRBD1 (5 bases). The V end lost 3 bases, the J end lost 5 bases, and 8 bases lay between the germline ends. Germline values: CDR1 DFQATT, CDR2 SNEGSKA (reference sequence). The CDR3 runs 12 residues. Here the CDR3 DNA reads TGCAGTGCTAGTAGGGGTCACAATGAGCAGTTCTTC. This sequence encodes CSASRGHNEQFF.

This clonotype has a handful of counts. This sequence joins TRBV7-6 and TRBJ2-7, with D unclear. Per germline, CDR1 SGHVS and CDR2 FNYEAQ. CDR3 length: 13 residues. V lost 5 bases to trimming and J lost 1 base, with 9 bases between them. This CDR3 reads CASSPVLSYEQYF. DNA of the CDR3: TGTGCCAGCAGCCCAGTACTTTCCTACGAGCAGTACTTC.

The chain joins TRBV28 to TRBJ2-7; TRBD1 or TRBD2 may be the D gene (5 bases each). CDR3 length: 13 amino acids. V lost 5 bases and J 2 bases, leaving 10 bases between the germline ends. Germline-derived CDR1 and CDR2 are MDHEN and SYDVKM. Here the CDR3 reads CASSRGVAYEQYF. Written as DNA, the CDR3 is TGTGCCAGCAGTCGAGGGGTGGCCTACGAGCAGTACTTC.

This chain links TRBV7-2 with TRBJ2-5; a weak D match, TRBD1 (5 bases). The V gene lost 6 bases and the J gene lost 7 bases, with 18 bases spanning the gap. The CDR3 sequence is 14 residues long. CDR1 and CDR2 (germline): SGHTA, FQGNSA. The CDR3 region has the DNA TGTGCCAGCAGATCAGGGTCGGGCGTTGGGACCCAGTACTTC. This encodes CASRSGSGVGTQYF.

The table lists this clonotype with a few counts. The chain links TRBV5-5 to TRBJ1-2; D is uncertain. The germline CDR1 and CDR2 sequences are SGHKS and YYEKEE (reference sequence). The CDR3 is made up of 15 amino acids. Trimming pared 8 bases from V and 3 bases from J, leaving 20 bases between. The CDR3 loop is CASRPSPQNYYGYTF. DNA for the CDR3: TGTGCCAGTCGACCCTCACCACAAAATTACTATGGCTACACCTTC.

Turning to this clonotype: Since a much larger clone is just one base distant, this may be a read error. The chain recombines TRBV9 with TRBJ1-5; 7 bases map to TRBD1. Per the germline V gene, CDR1 is SGDLS and CDR2 is YYNGEE. The CDR3 length is 15 residues. For the CDR3, the DNA is TGTGCCAGCAGCAAAAACAGGGGACCTGAGCAGCCCCATCATTTT. It is translated as CASSKNRGPEQPHHF.

V and J are TRBV24-1 and TRBJ2-5, with 8 bases identical to TRBD1. Germline CDR1 KGHDR, CDR2 SFDVKD. V trimming: 1 base; J trimming: 5 bases; junction bases outside the gene matches: 5. The CDR3 sequence is 15 residues long. CDR3 coding DNA: TGTGCCACCAGTGATTTCCAGGGGGCGACGGAGACCCAGTACTTC. Protein: CATSDFQGATETQYF.

This clonotype was counted only a few times. The V and J genes are TRBV7-9 and TRBJ1-2; a possible D gene is TRBD1 (5 bases). The CDR3 totals 13 residues. Germline V gene lookup returns CDR1 SEHNR and CDR2 FQNEAQ (reference sequence). V was shortened by 5 bases and J by 7 bases, with 14 bases between the two germline ends. The CDR3 is CASSLEGIVGYTF. CDR3 nucleotides: TGTGCCAGCAGCCTGGAGGGGATTGTTGGCTACACCTTC.

This clonotype was found a few times. This rearrangement joins TRBV6-2 or TRBV6-3 to TRBJ2-1; D possibly uses TRBD1 or TRBD2 (5 bases each). The germline V and J ends were trimmed by 6 bases and 5 bases, with 11 bases remaining between them. Germline V gene data show CDR1 as MNHEY and CDR2 as SVGEGT. This CDR3 is built from 13 residues. CDR3 amino acids: CASRAGTNNEQFF. The CDR3 nucleotides are TGTGCCAGCAGAGCCGGGACCAACAATGAGCAGTTCTTC.

This sequence joins TRBV6-1 and TRBJ2-5; D is perhaps TRBD1 or TRBD2 (6 bases each). Trimming took off 4 bases at V and 2 bases at J, with 20 bases between the two ends. The CDR3 is 17 residues long. Germline V gene data show CDR1 as MNHNS and CDR2 as SASEGT. The CDR3 nucleotides read TGTGCCAGCAGTGCGGGGGCGCTAGTCGGGGGTCAAGAGACCCAGTACTTC. It specifies CASSAGALVGGQETQYF.

This clonotype was detected many times. The chain is built from TRBV7-2 and TRBJ1-1; unclear D gene. Germline CDR1 reads SGHTA; CDR2 reads FQGNSA. V was shortened by 5 bases and J by 5 bases, with 6 bases between the two germline ends. This CDR3 region has 11 residues. CDR3 DNA sequence: TGTGCCAGCAGCCAGAGGACTGAAGCTTTCTTT. Translating it yields CASSQRTEAFF.

This sequence joins TRBV29-1 and TRBJ2-3, with 7 bases fitting TRBD1. Germline V gives CDR1 SQVTM, CDR2 ANQGSEA. V lost 5 bases to trimming and J lost 2 bases; unmatched junction nucleotides: 7. The CDR3 has 14 residues. The CDR3 coding sequence is TGCAGCGTTCGGTCAGGGGGATACACAGATACGCAGTATTTT. Its translation: CSVRSGGYTDTQYF.

This sequence joins TRBV29-1 and TRBJ1-2; no reliable D call. Trimming took off 5 bases at V and 2 bases at J, with 9 bases between the two ends. This CDR3 is 12 amino acids long. CDR1 and CDR2 (germline): SQVTM, ANQGSEA. The CDR3 DNA sequence: TGCAGCGTTCTGACCGACAACTATGGCTACACCTTC. Amino acid sequence: CSVLTDNYGYTF.

V usage is TRBV7-2 and J usage is TRBJ2-3; 9 bases fit TRBD2. Germline V gives CDR1 SGHTA, CDR2 FQGNSA. This CDR3 has 15 residues. The trim removed 6 bases at V and 2 bases at J, leaving 6 bases unmatched. CDR3 protein: CASSSIAGVTDTQYF. The CDR3 region has the DNA TGTGCCAGCAGTAGTATAGCGGGAGTCACAGATACGCAGTATTTT.

The chain combines TRBV7-9 with TRBJ1-1; unclear D gene. The CDR3 has 13 amino acids. Germline V gene data show CDR1 as SEHNR and CDR2 as FQNEAQ (reference sequence). V was pared by 4 bases and J by 7 bases, with 13 bases between. The CDR3 region is CASSYYGDSEAFF. The CDR3 nucleotides read TGTGCCAGCAGCTACTATGGGGATAGTGAAGCTTTCTTT.

The rearrangement joins TRBV20-1 to TRBJ2-7; 15 bases align to TRBD2. The germline CDR1 and CDR2 sequences are DFQATT and SNEGSKA (reference sequence). The CDR3 covers 16 residues. V trimming: 2 bases; J trimming: 7 bases; junction bases outside the gene matches: 9. This CDR3 is CSARPGLAGGPREQYF. The DNA of the CDR3 is TGCAGTGCTAGACCCGGACTAGCGGGAGGGCCGCGAGAGCAGTACTTC.

This clonotype was picked up a small number of times. The chain carries TRBV27 and TRBJ2-2; 10 bases match TRBD1. This CDR3 has 16 residues. Trimming took 3 bases from V and 4 from J; bases not matched to a gene: 5. Germline V gene sequence: CDR1 MNHEY, CDR2 SMNVEV (reference sequence). In DNA form, the CDR3 reads TGTGCCAGCAGTTTGGGGACAGGGGCATCCACCGGGGAGCTGTTTTTT. Protein sequence: CASSLGTGASTGELFF.

V usage is TRBV6-2 or TRBV6-3 and J usage is TRBJ2-2; 7 nucleotides agree with TRBD1. This CDR3 is 14 amino acids long. Germline CDR1 reads MNHEY; CDR2 reads SVGEGT. V lost 5 bases, J lost 5 bases, and 5 bases stayed unmatched. CDR3: CASSPTGRTGELFF. The CDR3, as DNA: TGTGCCAGCAGTCCGACAGGGCGGACCGGGGAGCTGTTTTTT.

The chain employs TRBV7-6 and TRBJ2-1; D gene uncertain. The CDR3 has 13 residues. The V end lost 5 bases, the J end lost 4 bases, and 9 bases lay between the germline ends. Germline lookup yields CDR1 SGHVS and CDR2 FNYEAQ. The CDR3 sequence is CASSLDRYNEQFF. Written as DNA, the CDR3 is TGTGCCAGCAGCCTGGACCGATACAATGAGCAGTTCTTC. Complete variable domain (other parts from reference TRBV7-6 and TRBJ2-1): GAGVSQSPRYKVTKRGQDVALRCDPISGHVSLYWYRQALGQGPEFLTYFNYEAQQDKSGLPNDRFSAERPEGSISTLTIQRTEQRDSAMYRCASSLDRYNEQFFGPGTRLTVL.

The chain employs TRBV29-1 and TRBJ2-1; D possibly uses TRBD1 or TRBD2 (5 bases each). Between the trimmed V and J ends, which lost 5 bases and 0 bases, there was a span of 8 bases. This CDR3 spans 13 amino acids. CDR1 and CDR2 from the germline V gene are SQVTM and ANQGSEA. The CDR3 bases are TGCAGCGTTAAGAGGGGCTCCTACAATGAGCAGTTCTTC. Its translation: CSVKRGSYNEQFF.

This clonotype was counted between two and nine times. The chain recombines TRBV2 with TRBJ2-3; possible D gene TRBD2, 7 bases. CDR1 and CDR2 from the germline V gene are SNHLY and FYNNEI. V was clipped by 5 bases and J by 4 bases, with 22 bases between them. There are 17 residues in the CDR3. CDR3 loop: CASSPRDLGGGADTQYF. CDR3 coding DNA: TGTGCCAGCAGTCCCCGGGACTTAGGAGGGGGGGCAGATACGCAGTATTTT.

In its sample, this clonotype was seen a few times. J is TRBJ2-3 and V is TRBV7-3, with TRBD1 matching over 7 bases. After removal of 6 bases from V and 0 bases from J, the junction contained 9 bases not matched to a gene. The length of the CDR3 is 16 residues. Germline CDR1 SGHTA, CDR2 FQGTGA. CDR3 DNA: TGTGCCAGCAGAGCCGGGACAGCATCTAGCACAGATACGCAGTATTTT. The encoded protein is CASRAGTASSTDTQYF.

The rearrangement joins TRBV9 to TRBJ2-3; either TRBD1 or TRBD2 may supply D (5 bases each). V shed 3 bases and J shed 2 bases, with 13 bases lying between them. From germline, CDR1 is SGDLS and CDR2 YYNGEE. This CDR3 has 15 residues. CDR3 amino acids: CASSASGHFTDTQYF. The CDR3 nucleotides read TGTGCCAGCAGCGCCAGCGGACACTTCACAGATACGCAGTATTTT.

In its sample, this clonotype was seen a few times. V usage is TRBV27 and J usage is TRBJ1-2, with 7 bases aligning to TRBD1. CDR3 size: 12 residues. CDR1 and CDR2 from the germline V gene are MNHEY and SMNVEV (reference sequence). Trimming cost V 5 bases and J 8 bases; bases outside gene matches: 5. CDR3 sequence (DNA): TGTGCCAGCAGTACAGGGGAGAGAGGCTACACCTTC. This sequence encodes CASSTGERGYTF.

This clonotype was picked up a small number of times. The chain has TRBV7-9 and TRBJ2-3; D not resolved. Germline lookup yields CDR1 SEHNR and CDR2 FQNEAQ (reference sequence). The V end lost 8 bases, the J end lost 0 bases, and 24 bases lay between the germline ends. The CDR3 is 18 amino acids. The CDR3 DNA is TGTGCCAGCGCCCTCCAGCGCGAGACGACGTATAGCACAGATACGCAGTATTTT. This translates into CASALQRETTYSTDTQYF.

This clonotype showed up just a few times. The chain is built from TRBV5-4 and TRBJ2-1; D is perhaps TRBD1 (6 bases). This CDR3 region has 13 residues. The V and J ends lost 2 bases and 6 bases respectively, with 9 bases between them. Looked up from germline, CDR1 is SGHNT and CDR2 is YYREEE (reference sequence). Here the CDR3 reads CASSLQGTNEQFF. The CDR3 DNA reads TGTGCCAGCAGCTTACAGGGTACCAATGAGCAGTTCTTC.

This clonotype came up many times. The chain links TRBV4-3 to TRBJ2-4; a possible D gene is TRBD1 (5 bases). CDR1 and CDR2 (germline): LGHNA, YSLEER. This CDR3 region has 16 residues. V lost 5 bases to trimming and J lost 1 base, with 15 bases between them. CDR3 DNA: TGCGCCAGCAGCTTATACAGGAACGACGCCAAAAACATTCAGTACTTC. It codes for CASSLYRNDAKNIQYF.

This clonotype was seen a handful of times. The germline gene is not matched at one end of the junction; a read error may be the cause. The rearrangement uses TRBV3-1 and TRBJ2-1; D tentatively reads TRBD1 or TRBD2 (5 bases each). CDR1 is LGHDT and CDR2 is YNNKEL in the germline V gene (reference sequence). This CDR3 comprises 12 residues. The CDR3 DNA sequence: TGTGCCAGCAGCCGTGTTGGGGCGGACGGGGTCTTC. Amino acids: CASSRVGADGVF.

Concerning this clonotype: Compared with germline, one end of the junction differs, possibly owing to a read error. J is TRBJ2-7 and V is TRBV5-1; the D gene is possibly TRBD1 (7 bases). This CDR3 comprises 15 residues. Germline lookup yields CDR1 SGHRS and CDR2 YFSETQ. The chain's CDR3 is CASSSGQAGPYKQYF. CDR3 DNA sequence: TGCGCCAGCAGCTCAGGACAGGCGGGACCCTACAAGCAGTACTTC. Drawing the rest from reference TRBV5-1 and TRBJ2-7, the complete variable domain is KAGVTQTPRYLIKTRGQQVTLSCSPISGHRSVSWYQQTPGQGLQFLFEYFSETQRNKGNFPGRFSGRQFSNSRSEMNVSTLELGDSALYLCASSSGQAGPYKQYFGPGTRLTVT.

This clonotype occurred a few times. This sequence joins TRBV6-1 and TRBJ2-7, with D possibly being TRBD1 or TRBD2 (5 bases each). Germline V gene data show CDR1 as MNHNS and CDR2 as SASEGT. This CDR3 is 14 amino acids long. V gave up 4 bases and J gave up 2 bases, with 12 bases separating them. CDR3 DNA: TGTGCCAGCAGTGTAAGGGGAGATGCCTACGAGCAGTACTTC. Translation gives CASSVRGDAYEQYF.